Here is one T cell receptor beta chain with its context. How the authors handled the data: Estimates of nucleated cell counts were drawn from the amplification of reference gene primers. TCRdb's copy holds only in-frame clones and misses some; the assay was immunoSEQ multiplex PCR. That table gives V, J and clone size, and the DNA gave D and trimming. Here the sample spans 170,000 or so clones, around 83% being singletons. The sample comes from a study of blood T cell repertoires in COVID-19. The V gene end was trimmed by 5 bases and the J gene end by 14 bases; junction bases not matched to a gene: 6. The CDR3 sequence is 10 residues long. CDR1 and CDR2 from the germline V gene are DFQATT and SNEGSKA (reference sequence).

Specimen: peripheral blood. The receptor was isolated from a human donor in a cohort sampled during active COVID-19. The J gene is TRBJ1-2, the V gene TRBV20-1; 9 nucleotides line up with TRBD1. The CDR3 loop is CSAGDRASTF. The CDR3 DNA follows: TGCAGTGCTGGGGACAGGGCCTCTACCTTC.